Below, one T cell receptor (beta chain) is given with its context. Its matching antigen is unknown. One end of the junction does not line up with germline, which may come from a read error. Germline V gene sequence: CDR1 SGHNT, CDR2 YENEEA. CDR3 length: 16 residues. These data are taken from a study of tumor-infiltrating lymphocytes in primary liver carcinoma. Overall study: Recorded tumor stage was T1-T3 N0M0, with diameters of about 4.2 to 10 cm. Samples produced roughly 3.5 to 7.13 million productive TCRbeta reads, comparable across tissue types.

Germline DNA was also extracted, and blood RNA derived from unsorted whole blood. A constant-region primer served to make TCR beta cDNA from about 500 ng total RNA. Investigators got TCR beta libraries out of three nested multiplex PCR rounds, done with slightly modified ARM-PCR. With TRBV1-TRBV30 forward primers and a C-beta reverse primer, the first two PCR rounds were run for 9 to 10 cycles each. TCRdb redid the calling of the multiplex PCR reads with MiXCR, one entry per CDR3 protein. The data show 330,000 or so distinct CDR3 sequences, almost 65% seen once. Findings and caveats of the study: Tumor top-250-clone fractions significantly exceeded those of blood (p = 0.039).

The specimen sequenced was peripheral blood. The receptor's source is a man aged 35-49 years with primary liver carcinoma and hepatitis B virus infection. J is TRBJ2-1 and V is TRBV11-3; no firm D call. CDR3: CASSLVARAGWHEQFF. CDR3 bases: TGTGCCAGCAGCTTAGTTGCTAGGGCCGGTTGGCATGAGCAATTCTTC.